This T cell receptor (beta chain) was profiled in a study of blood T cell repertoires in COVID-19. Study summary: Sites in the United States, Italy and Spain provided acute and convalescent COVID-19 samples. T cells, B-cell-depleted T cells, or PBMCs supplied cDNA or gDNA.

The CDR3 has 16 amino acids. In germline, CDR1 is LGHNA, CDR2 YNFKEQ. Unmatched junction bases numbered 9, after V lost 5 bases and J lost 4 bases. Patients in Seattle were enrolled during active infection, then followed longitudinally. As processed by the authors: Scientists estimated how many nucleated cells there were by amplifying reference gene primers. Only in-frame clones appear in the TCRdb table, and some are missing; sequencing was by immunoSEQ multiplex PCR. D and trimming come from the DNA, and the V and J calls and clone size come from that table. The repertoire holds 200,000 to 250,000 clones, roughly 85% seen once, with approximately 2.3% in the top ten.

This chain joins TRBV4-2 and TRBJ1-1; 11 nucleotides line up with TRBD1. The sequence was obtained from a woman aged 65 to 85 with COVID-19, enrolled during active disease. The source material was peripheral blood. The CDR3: CASSYLGQGDFTEAFF. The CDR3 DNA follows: TGTGCCAGCAGCTACCTGGGACAGGGGGATTTCACTGAAGCTTTCTTT.